This is a list of T cell receptor beta chains from one sample in a study of T-cell reconstitution after alpha-beta-depleted transplantation in children. TCRdb reanalysed the PCR reads using MiXCR and keeps one entry per CDR3 protein. Of approximately 270,000 distinct CDR3 sequences detected, more than 20% appear once; the ten largest clones hold 4.5% to 5.5%. Sequenced here: PBMCs, mostly from graft donor cells, sampled 360 days after TCRalphabeta/CD19-depleted stem cell transplant. The receptors come from a female patient between 2 and 15 years old who had a stem cell transplant for congenital amegakaryocytic thrombocytopenia, so the T cells may come from the graft donor. Both conserved end residues are part of each CDR3.

v_call cdr3_aa
TRBV18 CASSRGQTETQYF
TRBV28 CASSLPVDAAEQFF
TRBV20-1 CSASIGLAYEQYF
TRBV20-1 CSAMEGGPNTEVFF
TRBV25-1 CASNWYEVSNEKLFF
TRBV12-3/TRBV12-4 CASSLDGSPPYEQYF
TRBV12-3/TRBV12-4 CASSFYAGGAITEAFF
TRBV27 CASSLGQEWGTGELFF
TRBV24-1 CATGGSVSTDTQYF
TRBV20-1 CSVRTWTREETQYF
TRBV3-1 CASSQYLTGEQFF
TRBV20-1 CSASHRASSYEQYF
TRBV28 CASSLSTGIVQPQHF
TRBV15 CATSFQDRVTGELFF
TRBV3-1 CASSLWTGANSPLHF
TRBV20-1 CSVEGPFIYEQYF
TRBV2 CAGSGQGDEQYF
TRBV20-1 CSASTGPSIYNEQFF
TRBV12-3/TRBV12-4 CASSPLPRYEQYF
TRBV14 CASSRPTSGTAKAPNTGELFF
TRBV20-1 CSARVPAGGYEQFF
TRBV20-1 CSARDLAGTAREQYF
TRBV3-1 CASSQESGGRRNTEAFF
TRBV6-1 CASSPRGQTPNYGYTF
TRBV6-5 CASSYSGQGGETQYF
TRBV5-1 CASSLATWGTPNTEAFF
TRBV5-1 CASSQGQQETQYF
TRBV2 CPKFEVAGGPGSYNEQFF
TRBV6-6 CASATGTNYEQYF
TRBV6-1 CASLRGQSSYNEQFF
TRBV24-1 CATSDMRNTDTDTQYF
TRBV4-3 CASSQDPTGPREAFF
TRBV9 CASSVGGNPFYEQYF
TRBV20-1 CSARQGGSTEAFF
TRBV10-3 CATTQGSEQFF